The rows below give T cell receptor beta chains drawn from one sample of a study of cytomegalovirus exposure and HLA in healthy donors. TCRdb's copy holds only in-frame clones and misses some; the assay was immunoSEQ multiplex PCR. The data hold some 100,000 clones, with approximately 85% observed a single time. Sequencing input: PBMCs. The receptor source for this set is a man aged 25 to 40 in good health and CMV-seronegative. Both conserved end residues are part of each CDR3. Only some rows state a clone size, as once, few, many or a class for expanded clones.

V gene: TRBV28; clone size: once; CDR3 protein: CASRGTGGTEAFF
V gene: TRBV30; clone size: once; CDR3 protein: CAWSLLGLALETQYF
V gene: TRBV5-4; clone size: .; CDR3 protein: CASSLGDQRDTQYF
V gene: TRBV7-8; clone size: .; CDR3 protein: CASSLGQGLAYQETQYF
V gene: TRBV2; clone size: .; CDR3 protein: CASGQGKTGELFF
V gene: TRBV5-1; clone size: .; CDR3 protein: CASRETVSGNTIYF
V gene: TRBV19; clone size: .; CDR3 protein: CASSDRASNYGYTF
V gene: TRBV28; clone size: .; CDR3 protein: CASSQGLAGQKQYF
V gene: TRBV30; clone size: .; CDR3 protein: CAWRSGVSNQPQHF
V gene: TRBV29-1; clone size: .; CDR3 protein: CSVTGGDSYEQYF
V gene: TRBV10-3; clone size: .; CDR3 protein: CAIGTGRGGYTF
V gene: TRBV4-2; clone size: .; CDR3 protein: CASSQDATEGNTIYF
V gene: TRBV28; clone size: .; CDR3 protein: CASSLDRGEETQYF
V gene: TRBV29-1; clone size: .; CDR3 protein: CSVGTGSSGNTIYF
V gene: TRBV15; clone size: .; CDR3 protein: CATSRDSRGYEKLFF